Listed below are T cell receptor beta chains from one sample, sequenced in a study of graft-versus-host responses after intestinal transplantation. TCRdb keeps only in-frame clones here, not all; method: immunoSEQ multiplex PCR. The table includes 100,000 to 110,000 clones, more than 75% detected once. Antigens of these TCRs are unknown. Source: unstimulated CD4+ T cells sorted from spleen or lymph node cells, taken before transplant. The receptors come from a human donor who was the organ donor for an intestinal transplant. The CDR3 runs from the conserved cysteine through the conserved F or W. A D gene is named only where the DNA matches it firmly. The size field is filled for only some rows; it gives once, few, many or a size class.

11,TRBV15,NA,NA,TRBJ2-5,TGTGCCACCAGCAGACAAGAGACCCAGTACTTC,CATSRQETQYF
14,TRBV6-1,TRBD1,NA,TRBJ2-2,TGTGCCAGCAAGGGACAGGCGGGCACCGGGGAGCTGTTTTTT,CASKGQAGTGELFF
15,TRBV6-6,NA,NA,TRBJ2-4,TGTGCCAGCAGTTACTCGGAAATAGCCAAAAACATTCAGTACTTC,CASSYSEIAKNIQYF
13,TRBV5-1,NA,NA,TRBJ1-4,TGCGCCAGCAGCTTGCTGCATAATGAAAAACTGTTTTTT,CASSLLHNEKLFF
13,TRBV9,NA,NA,TRBJ2-5,TGTGCCAGCAGCGCGGGGGAAAAAGAGACCCAGTACTTC,CASSAGEKETQYF
13,TRBV28,NA,NA,TRBJ1-2,TGTGCCAGCAGACCGACAGGTCTCTATGGCTACACCTTC,CASRPTGLYGYTF
18,TRBV7-5,NA,once,TRBJ2-3,TGTGTCAGAAGCTTGCCCGCCGGGACTAGCGGATCCACAGATACGCAGTATTTT,CVRSLPAGTSGSTDTQYF
14,TRBV5-5,TRBD1,NA,TRBJ2-7,TGTGCCAGCAGCCGTTGGGGACAGGACTACGAGCAGTACTTC,CASSRWGQDYEQYF
13,TRBV30,NA,NA,TRBJ1-1,TGTGCCTGGAGTGCCGTGGGGGCGCGGTTGGCTTTCTTT,CAWSAVGARLAFF
15,TRBV10-3,TRBD1,few,TRBJ1-2,TGTGCCATCAGTTTCCGGGACAGTCTTCCGGATGGCTACACCTTC,CAISFRDSLPDGYTF
17,TRBV28,NA,NA,TRBJ1-4,TGTGCCAGCAGACCCCGGGCCGGCACGGGAAGGGGTGAAAAACTGTTTTTT,CASRPRAGTGRGEKLFF
16,TRBV5-6,NA,NA,TRBJ1-4,TGTGCCAGCAGCCTCCGGGTTTTTGGGGCTAATGAAAAACTGTTTTTT,CASSLRVFGANEKLFF
12,TRBV7-3,NA,NA,TRBJ2-3,TGTGCCAGCAGCTTTTCTCAGGATACGCAGTATTTT,CASSFSQDTQYF
15,TRBV14,NA,NA,TRBJ2-7,TGTGCCAGCAGCCCAATGTGGGGGGTGAACCACGAGCAGTACTTC,CASSPMWGVNHEQYF
12,TRBV5-4,NA,once,TRBJ1-2,TGTGCCAGCAGCCAGGACAGCTATGGCTACACCTTC,CASSQDSYGYTF
15,TRBV28,TRBD1,NA,TRBJ1-2,TGTGCCAGCAGTCAAGGGGGCTCACCTAACTATGGCTACACCTTC,CASSQGGSPNYGYTF
12,TRBV30,TRBD1,NA,TRBJ2-7,TGTGCCTATAGACAGGGCCCCTACGAGCAGTACTTC,CAYRQGPYEQYF
14,TRBV5-1,NA,NA,TRBJ1-6,TGCGCCAGCAGCTCGGGGCTTGATAATTCACCCCTCCACTTT,CASSSGLDNSPLHF
14,TRBV7-9,TRBD1,once,TRBJ1-2,TGTGCCAGCAGCCGGGCGGACAGGGGAAATGGCTACACCTTC,CASSRADRGNGYTF
15,TRBV28,TRBD1,NA,TRBJ1-1,TGTGCCAGCAGTACGCGACAGGGGATGAACACTGAAGCTTTCTTT,CASSTRQGMNTEAFF
14,TRBV27,TRBD1,NA,TRBJ1-1,TGTGCCAGCAGGTTGGACAGGTATAACACTGAAGCTTTCTTT,CASRLDRYNTEAFF
12,TRBV29-1,NA,NA,TRBJ1-1,TGCAGCGTTACACAGGGAGGAACTGAAGCTTTCTTT,CSVTQGGTEAFF
14,TRBV5-1,NA,once,TRBJ2-3,TGCGCCAGCAGCTTGGATAGGGGCACAGATACGCAGTATTTT,CASSLDRGTDTQYF
16,TRBV5-6,NA,NA,TRBJ2-5,TGTGCCAGCAGCTTGATTGGCGGACAGTTAGGCAAGACCCAGTACTTC,CASSLIGGQLGKTQYF
15,TRBV19,NA,once,TRBJ2-7,TGTGCCAGTAGTAGCCCGGGGGCAGGGTCCTACGAGCAGTACTTC,CASSSPGAGSYEQYF
13,TRBV30,NA,NA,TRBJ1-2,TGTGCCTGGAGTCCCTCACCAGAGTATGGCTACACCTTC,CAWSPSPEYGYTF